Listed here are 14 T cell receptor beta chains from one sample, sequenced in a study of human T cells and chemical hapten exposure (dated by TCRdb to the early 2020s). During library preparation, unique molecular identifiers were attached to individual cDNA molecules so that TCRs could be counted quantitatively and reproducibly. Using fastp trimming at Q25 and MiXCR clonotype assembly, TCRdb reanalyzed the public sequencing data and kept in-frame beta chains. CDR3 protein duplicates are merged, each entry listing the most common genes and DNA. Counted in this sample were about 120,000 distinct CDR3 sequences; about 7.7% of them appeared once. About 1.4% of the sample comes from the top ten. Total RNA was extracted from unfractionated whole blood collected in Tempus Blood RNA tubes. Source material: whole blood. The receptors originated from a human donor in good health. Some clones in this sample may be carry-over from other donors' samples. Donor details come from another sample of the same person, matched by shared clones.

The CDR3 nucleotides are TGCAGCGTTCAGGATCCCCAGCGCTCAACCGGGGAGCTGTTTTTT. Translated, it gives CSVQDPQRSTGELFF. The chain combines TRBV29-1 with TRBJ2-2; D uncertain. V was pared by 5 bases and J by 5 bases, with 18 bases between. The germline V gene has CDR1 SQVTM and CDR2 ANQGSEA. The CDR3 consists of 15 residues.

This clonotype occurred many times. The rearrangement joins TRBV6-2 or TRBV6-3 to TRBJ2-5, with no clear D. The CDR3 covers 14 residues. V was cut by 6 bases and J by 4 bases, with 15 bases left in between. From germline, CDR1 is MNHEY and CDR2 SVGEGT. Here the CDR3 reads CASSLPEGRETQYF. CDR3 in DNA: TGTGCCAGCAGCCTACCCGAAGGAAGAGAGACCCAGTACTTC.

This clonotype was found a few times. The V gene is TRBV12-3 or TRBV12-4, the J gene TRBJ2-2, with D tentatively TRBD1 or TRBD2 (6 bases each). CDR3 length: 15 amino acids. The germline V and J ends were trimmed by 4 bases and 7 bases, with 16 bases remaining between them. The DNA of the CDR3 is TGTGCCAGCAGTTACTTCCCGGGGGCGGACGGGGAGCTGTTTTTT. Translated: CASSYFPGADGELFF.

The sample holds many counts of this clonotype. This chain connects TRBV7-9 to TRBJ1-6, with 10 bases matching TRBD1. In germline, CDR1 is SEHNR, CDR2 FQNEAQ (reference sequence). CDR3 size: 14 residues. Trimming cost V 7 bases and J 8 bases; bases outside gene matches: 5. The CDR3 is CASIPGTGDSPLHF. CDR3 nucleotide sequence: TGTGCCAGCATCCCCGGGACAGGGGATTCACCCCTCCACTTT.

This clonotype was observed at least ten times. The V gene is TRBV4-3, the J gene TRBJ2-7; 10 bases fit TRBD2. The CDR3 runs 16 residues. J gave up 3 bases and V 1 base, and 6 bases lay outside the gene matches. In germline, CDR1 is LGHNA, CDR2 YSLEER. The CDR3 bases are TGCGCCAGCAGCCAAGTCGCCGGACTAGCGGACTACGAGCAGTACTTC. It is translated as CASSQVAGLADYEQYF.

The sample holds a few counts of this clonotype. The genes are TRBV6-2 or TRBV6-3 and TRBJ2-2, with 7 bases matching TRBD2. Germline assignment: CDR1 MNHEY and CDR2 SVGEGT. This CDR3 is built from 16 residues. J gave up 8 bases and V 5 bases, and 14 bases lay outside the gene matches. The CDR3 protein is CASSAGLGQKKGELFF. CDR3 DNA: TGTGCCAGCAGTGCCGGACTAGGACAAAAGAAAGGGGAGCTGTTTTTT.

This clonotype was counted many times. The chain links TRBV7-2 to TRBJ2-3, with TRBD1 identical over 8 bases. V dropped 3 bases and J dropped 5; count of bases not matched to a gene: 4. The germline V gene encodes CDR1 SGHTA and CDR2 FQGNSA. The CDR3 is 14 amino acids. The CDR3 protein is CASSLTGVGDTQYF. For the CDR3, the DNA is TGTGCCAGCAGCTTGACAGGGGTTGGAGATACGCAGTATTTT.

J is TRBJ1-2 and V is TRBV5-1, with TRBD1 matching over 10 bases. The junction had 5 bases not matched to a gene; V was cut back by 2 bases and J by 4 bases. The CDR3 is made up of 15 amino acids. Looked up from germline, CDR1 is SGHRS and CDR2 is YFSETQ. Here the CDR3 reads CASSLTGTGAYGYTF. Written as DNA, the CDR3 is TGCGCCAGCAGCTTAACCGGGACAGGGGCCTATGGCTACACCTTC.

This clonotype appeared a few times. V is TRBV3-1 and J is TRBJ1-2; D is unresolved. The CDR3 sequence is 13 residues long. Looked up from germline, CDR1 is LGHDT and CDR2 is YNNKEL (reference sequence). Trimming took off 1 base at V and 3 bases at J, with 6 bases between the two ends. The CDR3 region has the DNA TGTGCCAGCAGCCAAGTAACAGACTATGGCTACACCTTC. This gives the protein CASSQVTDYGYTF. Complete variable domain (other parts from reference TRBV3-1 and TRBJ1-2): DTAVSQTPKYLVTQMGNDKSIKCEQNLGHDTMYWYKQDSKKFLKIMFSYNNKELIINETVPNRFSPKSPDKAHLNLHINSLELGDSAVYFCASSQVTDYGYTFGSGTRLTVV.

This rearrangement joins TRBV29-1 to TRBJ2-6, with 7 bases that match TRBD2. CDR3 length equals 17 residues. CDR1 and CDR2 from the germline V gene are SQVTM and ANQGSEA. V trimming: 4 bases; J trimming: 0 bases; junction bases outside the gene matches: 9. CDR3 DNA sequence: TGCAGCGTTGTCCCAGGGTGGGGGGGCTCTGGGGCCAACGTCCTGACTTTC. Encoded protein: CSVVPGWGGSGANVLTF.

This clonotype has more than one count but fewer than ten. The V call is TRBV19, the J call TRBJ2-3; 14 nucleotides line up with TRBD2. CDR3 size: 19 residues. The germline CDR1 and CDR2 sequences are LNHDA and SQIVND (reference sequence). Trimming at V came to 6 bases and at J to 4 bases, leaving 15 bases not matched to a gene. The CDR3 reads CASRGLRTSGGRGSDTQYF. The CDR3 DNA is TGTGCCAGTAGAGGCCTCCGGACTAGCGGGGGGAGAGGGTCAGATACGCAGTATTTT.

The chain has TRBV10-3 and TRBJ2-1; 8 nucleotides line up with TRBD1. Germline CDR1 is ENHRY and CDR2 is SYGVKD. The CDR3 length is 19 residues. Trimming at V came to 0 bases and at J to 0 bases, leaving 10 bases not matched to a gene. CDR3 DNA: TGTGCCATCAGTGAGTCGTTGGTAGCGACAGGGGCCTCCTACAATGAGCAGTTCTTC. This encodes CAISESLVATGASYNEQFF.

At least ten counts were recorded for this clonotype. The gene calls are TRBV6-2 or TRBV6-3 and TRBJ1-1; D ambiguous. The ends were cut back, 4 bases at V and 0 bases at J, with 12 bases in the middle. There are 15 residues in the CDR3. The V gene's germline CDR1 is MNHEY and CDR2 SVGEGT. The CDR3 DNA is TGTGCCAGCAGTTCTGCCAAGGAGGTGAACACTGAAGCTTTCTTT. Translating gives CASSSAKEVNTEAFF.

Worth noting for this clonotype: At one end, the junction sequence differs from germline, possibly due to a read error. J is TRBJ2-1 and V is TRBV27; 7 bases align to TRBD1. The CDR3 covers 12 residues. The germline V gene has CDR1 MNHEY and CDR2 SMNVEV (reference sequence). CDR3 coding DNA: TGTGCCAGCAGTTTTGGCCTAGACAGGGAGATCTTC. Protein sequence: CASSFGLDREIF.